A selection of T cell receptor beta chains follows, all from one sample in a study of read filtering for tumor transcriptome and immune sequencing. Each CDR3 protein gets one entry after TCRdb re-called the reads with MiXCR. The sample includes 14,000 to 15,000 distinct CDR3 sequences, roughly 20% of them seen just once. Sequencing input: a population of CD138-negative cells sorted from bone marrow. These receptors were collected from a donor aged 40 or over with multiple myeloma. Each CDR3 is given with its conserved first and last residue. The D gene is left open where the match is weak. Only some rows state a clone size, as once, few, many or a class for expanded clones.

v_gene	j_gene	d_gene	abundance	CDR3aa	CDR3nt
TRBV5-1	TRBJ2-3	.	few	CASSFPDTDTQYF	TGCGCCAGCAGCTTCCCGGACACAGATACGCAGTATTTT
TRBV20-1	TRBJ1-1	.	.	CSARQVGPEAFF	TGCAGTGCTAGACAGGTGGGCCCTGAAGCTTTCTTT
TRBV3-1	TRBJ2-3	TRBD1	many	CASSPHGQAFTDTQYF	TGTGCCAGCAGCCCCCACGGACAGGCCTTCACAGATACGCAGTATTTT
TRBV10-3	TRBJ1-4	.	few	CAISQGPDEKLFF	TGTGCCATCAGTCAAGGTCCGGATGAAAAACTGTTTTTT
TRBV11-2	TRBJ2-3	.	many	CASSSTGGTQYF	TGTGCCAGCAGCTCAACAGGAGGTACGCAGTATTTT
TRBV20-1	TRBJ2-7	TRBD2	.	CSAGLAGGDEQYF	TGCAGTGCTGGACTAGCGGGGGGCGACGAGCAGTACTTC
TRBV5-1	TRBJ2-1	.	medium-sized	CASRSADGYNEQFF	TGCGCCAGCAGAAGCGCGGACGGCTACAATGAGCAGTTCTTC
TRBV12-3/TRBV12-4	TRBJ2-2	.	many	CASSLINTGELFF	TGTGCCAGCAGTCTGATAAACACCGGGGAGCTGTTTTTT
TRBV10-2	TRBJ1-2	.	.	CASRQRRFGGYTF	TGCGCCAGCAGGCAAAGACGGTTTGGCGGCTACACCTTC
TRBV7-3	TRBJ2-3	TRBD2	.	CASSPVAGGSTDTQYF	TGTGCCAGCAGCCCGGTAGCGGGAGGGAGCACAGATACGCAGTATTTT
TRBV13	TRBJ2-7	TRBD1	few	CASSRADRVREQYF	TGTGCCAGCAGCCGGGCGGACAGGGTTAGGGAGCAGTACTTC
TRBV19	TRBJ2-7	.	few	CASSRGQEGNEQYF	TGTGCCAGTAGCCGAGGACAGGAGGGCAACGAGCAGTACTTC
TRBV7-9	TRBJ2-3	.	many	CATTGTDTQYF	TGTGCCACAACGGGCACGGATACGCAGTATTTT
TRBV3-1	TRBJ1-4	.	few	CASSQEESEKLFF	TGTGCCAGCAGCCAAGAAGAGTCAGAAAAACTGTTTTTT
TRBV11-3	TRBJ2-5	.	.	CASSTPNRGPYQETQYF	TGTGCCAGCAGCACCCCCAATCGCGGGCCGTACCAAGAGACCCAGTACTTC
TRBV12-5	TRBJ2-1	.	many	CASGDRRDNEQFF	TGTGCTAGTGGCGACCGAAGAGACAATGAGCAGTTCTTC
TRBV20-1	TRBJ2-7	TRBD1	many	CSATPGQGTYEQYF	TGCAGTGCTACTCCGGGACAGGGGACCTACGAGCAGTACTTC
TRBV7-9	TRBJ1-1	.	few	CASSSLTGLNTEAFF	TGTGCCAGCAGCTCCCTTACAGGGCTGAACACTGAAGCTTTCTTT
TRBV6-6	TRBJ1-4	.	many	CASSYRGFQEKLFF	TGTGCCAGCAGTTATAGGGGGTTTCAGGAAAAACTGTTTTTT
TRBV20-1	TRBJ2-7	TRBD2	many	CSARAGTSPYEQYF	TGCAGTGCTAGGGCCGGGACTAGCCCCTACGAGCAGTACTTC
TRBV12-3/TRBV12-4	TRBJ2-3	TRBD2	.	CASSLASGSSIDTQYF	TGTGCCAGCAGTTTGGCTAGCGGGAGCAGTATTGATACGCAGTATTTT
TRBV10-3	TRBJ2-3	.	.	CALREEGTDTQYF	TGTGCCCTCAGAGAGGAAGGCACAGATACGCAGTATTTT
TRBV11-3	TRBJ2-1	.	many	CASSSVIGNYHNEQFF	TGTGCCAGCAGCTCCGTCATAGGGAACTATCACAATGAGCAGTTCTTC
TRBV5-1	TRBJ2-5	TRBD1	many	CASSLTGQGQETQYF	TGCGCCAGCAGCCTAACGGGACAGGGACAAGAGACCCAGTACTTC
TRBV7-2	TRBJ2-3	TRBD2	many	CASTSLAGADTQYF	TGTGCCAGCACCTCACTAGCGGGAGCAGATACGCAGTATTTT
TRBV4-2	TRBJ2-2	TRBD2	many	CASRPPSAGGNTGELFF	TGTGCCAGCAGACCCCCATCGGCGGGGGGGAACACCGGGGAGCTGTTTTTT